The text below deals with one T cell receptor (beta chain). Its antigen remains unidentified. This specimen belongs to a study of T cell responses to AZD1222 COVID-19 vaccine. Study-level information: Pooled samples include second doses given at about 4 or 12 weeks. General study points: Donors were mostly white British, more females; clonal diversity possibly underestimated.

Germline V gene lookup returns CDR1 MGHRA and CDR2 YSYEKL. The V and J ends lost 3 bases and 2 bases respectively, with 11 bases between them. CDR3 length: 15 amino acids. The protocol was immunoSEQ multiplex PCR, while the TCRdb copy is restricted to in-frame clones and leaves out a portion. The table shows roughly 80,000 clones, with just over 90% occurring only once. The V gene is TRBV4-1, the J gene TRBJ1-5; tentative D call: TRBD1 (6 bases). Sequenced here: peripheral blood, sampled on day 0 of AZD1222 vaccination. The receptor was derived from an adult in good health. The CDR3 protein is CASSQQRTGNQPQHF. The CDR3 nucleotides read TGCGCCAGCAGCCAGCAACGGACAGGCAATCAGCCCCAGCATTTT.